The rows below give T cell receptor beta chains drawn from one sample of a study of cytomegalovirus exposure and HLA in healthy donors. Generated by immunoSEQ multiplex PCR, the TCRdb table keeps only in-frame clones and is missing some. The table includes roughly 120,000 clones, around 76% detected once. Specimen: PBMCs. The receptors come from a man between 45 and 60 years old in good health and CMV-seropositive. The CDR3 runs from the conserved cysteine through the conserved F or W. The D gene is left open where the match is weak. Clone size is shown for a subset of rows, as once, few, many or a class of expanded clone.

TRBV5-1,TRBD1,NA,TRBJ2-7,TGCGCCAGCAGCTTGGCCCCAGGGGGAATCTACGAGCAGTACTTC,CASSLAPGGIYEQYF
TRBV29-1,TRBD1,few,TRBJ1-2,TGCAGCGTTGAACTTGACAGGGGCTATGGCTACACCTTC,CSVELDRGYGYTF
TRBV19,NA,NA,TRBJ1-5,TGTGCCAGTCGGCCGGAGCTGGGCAATCAGCCCCAGCATTTT,CASRPELGNQPQHF
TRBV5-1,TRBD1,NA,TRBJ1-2,TGCGCCAGCAGCCACAGGGGCGTATATGGCTACACCTTC,CASSHRGVYGYTF
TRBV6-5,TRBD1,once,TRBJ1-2,TGTGCCAGCAGTTTTTCCGGGACAGGGGCCGTTGGCTACACCTTC,CASSFSGTGAVGYTF
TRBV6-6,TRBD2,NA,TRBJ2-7,TGTGCCAGCAGTTACTACGGCGGGGGGGCGGCTAACGAGCAGTACTTC,CASSYYGGGAANEQYF
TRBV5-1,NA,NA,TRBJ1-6,TGCGCCAGCAGCTTGGGACAGGACTATAATTCACCCCTCCACTTT,CASSLGQDYNSPLHF
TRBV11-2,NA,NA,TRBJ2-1,TGTGCCAGCAGCTCCGACAGGTGGAACTACAATGAGCAGTTCTTC,CASSSDRWNYNEQFF
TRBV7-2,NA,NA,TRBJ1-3,TGTGCCAGCAGCTTGCAGGGCGGCTCTGGAAACACCATATATTTT,CASSLQGGSGNTIYF
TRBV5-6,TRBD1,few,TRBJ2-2,TGTGCCAGCAGGTCCGGGACAGGGGTAACCGGGGAGCTGTTTTTT,CASRSGTGVTGELFF
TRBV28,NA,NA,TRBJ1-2,TGTGCCAGCAGTTTCGGGGGCGGGAGTGGCTACACCTTC,CASSFGGGSGYTF
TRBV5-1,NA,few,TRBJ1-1,TGCGCCAGCAGCTTGGGCCAGATGAACACTGAAGCTTTCTTT,CASSLGQMNTEAFF
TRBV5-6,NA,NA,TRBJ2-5,TGTGCCAGCAGGGACTCTTGGGAGGAGACCCAGTACTTC,CASRDSWEETQYF
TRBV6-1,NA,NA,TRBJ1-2,TGTGCCAGCAGACCAACAGGGAACGGCGGCTACACCTTC,CASRPTGNGGYTF
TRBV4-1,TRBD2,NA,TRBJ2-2,TGCGCCAGCAGCCAAGCGGGAGGAAGCGGGGAGCTGTTTTTT,CASSQAGGSGELFF
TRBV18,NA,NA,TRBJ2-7,TGTGCCAGCTCACCGGGTGGGGGGTTCTCCTACGAGCAGTACTTC,CASSPGGGFSYEQYF
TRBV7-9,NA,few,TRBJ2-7,TGTGCCAGCAGCAGAACTTTCAGGTCTACAAAGGGGGACTACGAGCAGTACTTC,CASSRTFRSTKGDYEQYF
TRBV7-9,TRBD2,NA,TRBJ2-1,TGTGCCAGCAGCTATGGACTAGCAGGCAATGAGCAGTTCTTC,CASSYGLAGNEQFF